The subject of this entry is one TCR beta chain. This entry comes from a study of blood T cell repertoires in COVID-19. On the study more broadly: From the United States, Italy and Spain came samples of acute and convalescent COVID-19.

Per the germline V gene, CDR1 is MNHEY and CDR2 is SVGAGI. The junction had 8 bases not matched to a gene; V was cut back by 7 bases and J by 9 bases. The CDR3 is 15 residues long. Measured with immunoSEQ multiplex PCR; TCRdb has only the in-frame clones, and not every one. Among around 150,000 clones, less than 85% were seen once, and the ten largest hold about 3.3%. This sequence joins TRBV6-5 and TRBJ1-6, with 11 bases aligning to TRBD1. The origin of this receptor is a human donor with acute or convalescent COVID-19. The donor label of this sample is uncertain. Sequencing used peripheral blood. DNA for the CDR3: TGTGCCAGCAACAGTGGGGGGACAGGGGGTTCACCCCTCCACTTT. Translation: CASNSGGTGGSPLHF.